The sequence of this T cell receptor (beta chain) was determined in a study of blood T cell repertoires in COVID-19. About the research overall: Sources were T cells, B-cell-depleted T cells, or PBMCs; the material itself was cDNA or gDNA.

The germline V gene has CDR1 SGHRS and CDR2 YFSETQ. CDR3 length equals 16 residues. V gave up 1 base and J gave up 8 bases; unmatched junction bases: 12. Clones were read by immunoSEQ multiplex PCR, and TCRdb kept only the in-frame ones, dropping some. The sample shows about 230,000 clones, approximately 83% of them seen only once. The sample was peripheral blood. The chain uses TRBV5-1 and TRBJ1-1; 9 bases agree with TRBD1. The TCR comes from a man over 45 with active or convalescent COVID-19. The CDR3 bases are TGCGCCAGCAGCTTGAGTACAGGGGGCGACCACTACGAAGCTTTCTTT. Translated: CASSLSTGGDHYEAFF.